These 5 T cell receptor beta chains were all obtained from the same sample, sequenced in a study of sequential checkpoint blockade in melanoma. Clones were sequenced by immunoSEQ multiplex PCR, and TCRdb holds only the in-frame ones, with some missing. Of fewer than 3,500 clones listed, 20% to 25% were seen once; the top ten hold approximately 14%. The treatment here: randomized to nivolumab then ipilimumab (arm A) or the reverse (arm B). The sample consisted of tumor tissue (inferred from file names), taken from a patient given nivolumab and ipilimumab in sequence. Receptors were obtained from a human patient with melanoma. Some clones in this sample may be carry-over from other donors' samples.

This clone appeared a few times. The rearrangement uses TRBV12-5 and TRBJ1-3, with 7 bases lining up with TRBD1. The CDR3 consists of 14 residues. V shed 7 bases and J 4 bases; nucleotides not matched to a gene: 7. Germline CDR1 and CDR2: LGHNT and FRNRAP. The CDR3 reads CASVLQGQGNTIYF. The CDR3 coding sequence is TGTGCTAGTGTCCTACAGGGGCAAGGAAACACCATATATTTT.

CDR3 in amino acids: CASSPQDRGGTEAFF. In DNA, the CDR3 is TGTGCCAGCTCACCACAAGACAGGGGGGGCACTGAAGCTTTCTTT. The rearrangement links TRBV18 to TRBJ1-1, with 9 bases aligning to TRBD1. This CDR3 region has 15 residues. Germline loops: CDR1 KGHSH, CDR2 LQKENI. V shed 1 base and J 4 bases; nucleotides not matched to a gene: 4.

This clone appeared many times. This chain uses TRBV9 with TRBJ1-6, with 10 bases lining up with TRBD1. This CDR3 comprises 14 residues. The J segment lost 10 bases and the V segment lost 4 bases, leaving 5 bases of the junction unmatched. Germline assignment: CDR1 SGDLS and CDR2 YYNGEE. The CDR3, as DNA: TGTGCCAGCAGCACGACAGGGGGCTCGTCACCCCTCCACTTT. Translated: CASSTTGGSSPLHF.

At least ten counts were recorded for this clone. The chain employs TRBV11-3 and TRBJ2-6, with a weak D call TRBD2 (5 bases). From germline, CDR1 is SGHNT and CDR2 YENEEA. The CDR3 runs to 15 residues. V gave up 6 bases and J gave up 4 bases, with 13 bases separating them. The CDR3 loop is CASSMRTGGANVLTF. DNA of the CDR3: TGTGCCAGCAGTATGCGTACGGGAGGGGCCAACGTCCTGACTTTC.

The genes are TRBV18 and TRBJ1-2; TRBD1 might be the D (5 bases). The CDR3 length is 14 residues. V lost 3 bases, J lost 5 bases, and 13 bases lay in between. Germline CDR1 and CDR2: KGHSH and LQKENI. The CDR3 coding sequence is TGTGCCAGCTCACCCCCGACAGCACAATATGGCTACACCTTC. Protein: CASSPPTAQYGYTF.